This T cell receptor (beta chain) was captured by sequencing in a study of blood T cell repertoires in COVID-19. Across the study: Italy, Spain and the United States were the sources of the convalescent and acute COVID-19 samples. PBMCs, B-cell-depleted T cells, or T cells were the source of the cDNA or gDNA that made up the material.

In the original analysis: Nucleated cell counts were estimated from reference gene primer amplification. Assay: immunoSEQ multiplex PCR; the TCRdb copy retains only in-frame clones and omits some. That table gives V, J and clone size, and the DNA gave D and trimming. The sample lists 93,000 or so clones; approximately 90% were seen once. The germline CDR1 and CDR2 sequences are LNHDA and SQIVND (reference sequence). V was cut by 7 bases and J by 2 bases, with 14 bases left in between. The CDR3 loop spans 14 amino acids. This TCR was recovered from a man between 50 and 59 years old in a cohort sampled during active COVID-19. Material: peripheral blood. The chain employs TRBV19 and TRBJ1-1, with unresolved D. CDR3 loop: CASNVKAGNTEAFF. CDR3 DNA sequence: TGTGCCAGTAACGTGAAGGCGGGCAACACTGAAGCTTTCTTT. Variable domain in full (rest from reference TRBV19 and TRBJ1-1): DGGITQSPKYLFRKEGQNVTLSCEQNLNHDAMYWYRQDPGQGLRLIYYSQIVNDFQKGDIAEGYSVSREKKESFPLTVTSAQKNPTAFYLCASNVKAGNTEAFFGQGTRLTVV.